A selection of T cell receptor beta chains follows, all from one sample in a study of tumor and adjacent non-tumor tissue in lung cancer. TCRdb reprocessed the multiplex PCR reads via MiXCR and lists one record per CDR3 protein. The repertoire holds about 50,000 distinct CDR3 sequences, with around three quarters as singletons. What was sequenced was distant non-tumor lung tissue. The receptors stem from a woman aged 60-75 years with non-small cell lung cancer. CDR3s include the opening cysteine and the closing phenylalanine or tryptophan. D genes are given only for firm matches. Only some rows state a clone size, as once, few, many or a class for expanded clones.

j_gene: TRBJ1-1; v_gene: TRBV11-2; abundance: .; d_gene: TRBD1; CDR3aa: CAIRSGDRGMNTETFF; CDR3nt: TGTGCCATCAGATCCGGGGACAGGGGTATGAACACTGAAACTTTCTTT
j_gene: TRBJ1-1; v_gene: TRBV6-2/TRBV6-3; abundance: many; d_gene: TRBD1; CDR3aa: CASSYRQGGAMNTEAFF; CDR3nt: TGTGCCAGCAGTTATCGGCAGGGGGGGGCTATGAACACTGAAGCTTTCTTT
j_gene: TRBJ2-5; v_gene: TRBV10-3; abundance: .; d_gene: .; CDR3aa: CAISGGYGSQDIQYF; CDR3nt: TGTGCCATCAGTGGGGGATACGGGAGTCAAGATATCCAGTACTTC
j_gene: TRBJ2-2; v_gene: TRBV29-1; abundance: medium-sized; d_gene: .; CDR3aa: CSARGDQGTGELFF; CDR3nt: TGCAGCGCCCGAGGGGACCAGGGGACCGGGGAGCTGTTTTTT
j_gene: TRBJ2-3; v_gene: TRBV6-1; abundance: .; d_gene: .; CDR3aa: CASRSLAMGTDTQYF; CDR3nt: TGTGCCAGCAGGAGTCTAGCGATGGGCACAGATACGCAGTATTTT
j_gene: TRBJ2-2; v_gene: TRBV11-3; abundance: .; d_gene: TRBD1; CDR3aa: CASSPHRDSGRGAVF; CDR3nt: TGTGCCAGCAGCCCCCACCGGGACAGTGGTCGGGGAGCTGTTTTT
j_gene: TRBJ2-4; v_gene: TRBV5-6; abundance: once; d_gene: .; CDR3aa: CASIVEGDIQYF; CDR3nt: TGTGCCAGTATCGTGGAAGGAGACATTCAGTACTTC
j_gene: TRBJ2-3; v_gene: TRBV6-2/TRBV6-3; abundance: .; d_gene: TRBD2; CDR3aa: CASSYSIVASGSSIGDTQYF; CDR3nt: TGTGCCAGCAGTTACTCGATAGTGGCTAGCGGTTCTTCGATAGGAGATACGCAGTATTTT
j_gene: TRBJ1-1; v_gene: TRBV11-2; abundance: .; d_gene: .; CDR3aa: CASSLAINAEAFF; CDR3nt: TGTGCCAGCAGCTTAGCCATCAACGCTGAAGCTTTCTTT
j_gene: TRBJ2-3; v_gene: TRBV29-1; abundance: .; d_gene: TRBD2; CDR3aa: CSAQTVAGDADTRYF; CDR3nt: TGCAGTGCTCAGACCGTAGCGGGAGACGCAGATACGCGGTATTTT
j_gene: TRBJ1-5; v_gene: TRBV4-1; abundance: .; d_gene: .; CDR3aa: CASSRLGGIQPQQF; CDR3nt: TGCGCCAGCAGCCGTTTGGGGGGGATTCAGCCCCAGCAATTT
j_gene: TRBJ2-4; v_gene: TRBV6-5; abundance: .; d_gene: TRBD2; CDR3aa: CVSRDGGAGIQYF; CDR3nt: TGTGTCAGCAGAGACGGGGGGGCTGGCATCCAGTACTTC
j_gene: TRBJ2-7; v_gene: TRBV7-2; abundance: many; d_gene: TRBD1; CDR3aa: CASSQGTGVTYEQYF; CDR3nt: TGTGCCAGCAGCCAAGGGACAGGAGTTACCTACGAGCAGTACTTC
j_gene: TRBJ2-3; v_gene: TRBV5-1; abundance: many; d_gene: TRBD2; CDR3aa: CASSLGVRTSGTDTQYF; CDR3nt: TGCGCCAGCAGCTTGGGGGTACGGACTAGCGGCACAGATACGCAGTATTTT
j_gene: TRBJ2-7; v_gene: TRBV6-6; abundance: .; d_gene: TRBD1; CDR3aa: CASTRQTGEDYEQYF; CDR3nt: TGTGCCAGCACTCGCCAGACAGGGGAAGACTACGAGCAATACTTC
j_gene: TRBJ2-5; v_gene: TRBV11-1; abundance: .; d_gene: TRBD1; CDR3aa: CASSRDRGGLQEIQYF; CDR3nt: TGTGCTAGTAGCCGAGACAGGGGCGGCCTCCAAGAGATCCAGTACTTC
j_gene: TRBJ1-1; v_gene: TRBV6-2/TRBV6-3; abundance: .; d_gene: .; CDR3aa: CAISPRAGFFRYTEAFF; CDR3nt: TGTGCCATCAGTCCCCGAGCTGGGTTTTTTAGATACACTGAAGCTTTCTTT
j_gene: TRBJ1-3; v_gene: TRBV4-3; abundance: .; d_gene: .; CDR3aa: CANSQDLGGITVNTIYF; CDR3nt: TGCGCCAACAGCCAAGATCTTGGGGGCATAACGGTAAACACCATATATTTT
j_gene: TRBJ1-4; v_gene: TRBV4-3; abundance: .; d_gene: .; CDR3aa: CANSHDPGEKPFF; CDR3nt: TGCGCCAACAGCCACGACCCGGGTGAAAAACCGTTTTTT
j_gene: TRBJ2-4; v_gene: TRBV6-2/TRBV6-3; abundance: .; d_gene: .; CDR3aa: CARSYDVQNILYF; CDR3nt: TGCGCCAGGAGTTACGATGTCCAAAACATTCTGTACTTC
j_gene: TRBJ2-6; v_gene: TRBV4-3; abundance: .; d_gene: .; CDR3aa: CASSQGTVERRSGANVPTF; CDR3nt: TGCGCCAGCAGCCAAGGAACAGTGGAACGTAGGTCTGGGGCCAACGTCCCGACTTTC
j_gene: TRBJ2-5; v_gene: TRBV6-5; abundance: .; d_gene: TRBD1; CDR3aa: CASSWTGGQKTQYF; CDR3nt: TGCGCCAGCAGTTGGACAGGGGGTCAAAAGACCCAATACTTC
j_gene: TRBJ2-5; v_gene: TRBV28; abundance: many; d_gene: .; CDR3aa: CASSPGWETQYF; CDR3nt: TGTGCCAGCAGTCCAGGGTGGGAGACCCAGTACTTC
j_gene: TRBJ1-2; v_gene: TRBV11-2; abundance: many; d_gene: .; CDR3aa: CASSLGAGNYGYTF; CDR3nt: TGTGCCAGCAGCTTAGGGGCGGGGAACTATGGCTACACCTTC
j_gene: TRBJ2-2; v_gene: TRBV4-3; abundance: .; d_gene: TRBD2; CDR3aa: CASSQGPAGNTRELFF; CDR3nt: TGTGCCAGCAGCCAAGGACCAGCGGGAAACACCCGGGAGCTGTTTTTT
j_gene: TRBJ1-5; v_gene: TRBV20-1; abundance: many; d_gene: .; CDR3aa: CSARYRANQPQHF; CDR3nt: TGCAGTGCTAGGTACAGGGCCAATCAGCCCCAGCATTTT
j_gene: TRBJ1-2; v_gene: TRBV11-2; abundance: .; d_gene: .; CDR3aa: CTSSLGSGVCNF; CDR3nt: TGTACCAGCAGCTTAGGTTCGGGAGTCTGCAACTTC
j_gene: TRBJ1-5; v_gene: TRBV4-1; abundance: .; d_gene: .; CDR3aa: CASSLSEDLSNQPQHF; CDR3nt: TGCGCCAGCAGCCTCAGCGAGGATTTGAGCAATCAACCCCAGCATTTT
j_gene: TRBJ2-3; v_gene: TRBV11-2; abundance: once; d_gene: TRBD2; CDR3aa: CASSLGTIGGVFTDTQYF; CDR3nt: TGTGCTAGCAGCTTAGGGACTATCGGGGGAGTTTTCACAGATACGCAATATTTT
j_gene: TRBJ1-2; v_gene: TRBV7-8; abundance: .; d_gene: TRBD1; CDR3aa: CASSLDAAGGGGYTF; CDR3nt: TGTGCCAGCAGCTTAGACGCGGCAGGGGGTGGCGGCTACACCTTC
j_gene: TRBJ1-1; v_gene: TRBV11-3; abundance: .; d_gene: .; CDR3aa: CASSFRRLNTEAFF; CDR3nt: TGTGCCAGCAGCTTCAGACGGCTGAACACTGAAGCTTTCTTT
j_gene: TRBJ2-7; v_gene: TRBV4-3; abundance: .; d_gene: .; CDR3aa: CASCHDAWGQYF; CDR3nt: TGCGCCAGCTGCCATGACGCCTGGGGGCAGTACTTC
j_gene: TRBJ2-1; v_gene: TRBV6-5; abundance: .; d_gene: TRBD2; CDR3aa: CASSYSVSSGPYNEKFF; CDR3nt: TGTGCCAGCAGTTACTCGGTCTCTAGCGGTCCCTACAATGAGAAATTCTTC
j_gene: TRBJ1-1; v_gene: TRBV12-3/TRBV12-4; abundance: medium-sized; d_gene: .; CDR3aa: CASSRRLQGLEAFF; CDR3nt: TGTGCCAGCAGTCGGAGACTCCAGGGGCTTGAAGCTTTCTTT
j_gene: TRBJ2-3; v_gene: TRBV4-2; abundance: medium-sized; d_gene: TRBD2; CDR3aa: CASSQEAVAGGVGTDTQYF; CDR3nt: TGTGCCAGCAGCCAAGAGGCGGTAGCGGGGGGCGTAGGCACAGATACGCAGTATTTT
j_gene: TRBJ2-1; v_gene: TRBV4-3; abundance: .; d_gene: TRBD2; CDR3aa: CAGSQYGTSGSKAYHEQFF; CDR3nt: TGCGCCGGCAGCCAGTATGGGACTAGCGGGAGTAAAGCCTACCATGAGCAGTTTTTC
j_gene: TRBJ2-2; v_gene: TRBV4-1; abundance: .; d_gene: .; CDR3aa: CASNQEPGAITEELFF; CDR3nt: TGCGCCAGCAACCAAGAACCGGGGGCCATCACCGAGGAGCTGTTTTTT
j_gene: TRBJ1-1; v_gene: TRBV14; abundance: .; d_gene: .; CDR3aa: CASSYTGSVEASF; CDR3nt: TGTGCCAGCAGCTATACAGGGTCAGTCGAAGCTTCCTTT
j_gene: TRBJ2-7; v_gene: TRBV5-6; abundance: many; d_gene: .; CDR3aa: CASSSGQVGYEQYF; CDR3nt: TGTGCCAGCAGCTCTGGGCAGGTCGGCTACGAGCAGTACTTC
j_gene: TRBJ2-7; v_gene: TRBV6-6; abundance: few; d_gene: TRBD1; CDR3aa: CASSRQTGGDHEQYF; CDR3nt: TGTGCCAGCAGTCGCCAGACAGGGGGGGACCATGAGCAGTACTTC
j_gene: TRBJ2-1; v_gene: TRBV11-1; abundance: few; d_gene: .; CDR3aa: CASGSATVREQFF; CDR3nt: TGTGCCAGCGGCTCAGCGACAGTGCGTGAGCAGTTCTTC
j_gene: TRBJ1-6; v_gene: TRBV6-5; abundance: large; d_gene: .; CDR3aa: CANPGTCSPLHF; CDR3nt: TGTGCCAACCCCGGGACATGTTCACCCCTCCACTTT
j_gene: TRBJ2-6; v_gene: TRBV4-3; abundance: .; d_gene: .; CDR3aa: CYSSQGTGANVLTF; CDR3nt: TGCTACAGCAGCCAAGGTACTGGGGCCAACGTCCTGACTTTC
j_gene: TRBJ2-3; v_gene: TRBV29-1; abundance: .; d_gene: .; CDR3aa: CNATTSTDTQYF; CDR3nt: TGCAATGCGACTACGTCGACCGATACGCAGTATTTT
j_gene: TRBJ1-6; v_gene: TRBV6-1; abundance: .; d_gene: .; CDR3aa: CASSELMGNSSLHF; CDR3nt: TGTGCCAGCAGTGAACTTATGGGAAATTCGTCCCTCCACTTT
j_gene: TRBJ2-1; v_gene: TRBV11-2; abundance: .; d_gene: .; CDR3aa: CASSYVGNNEQFF; CDR3nt: TGTGCCAGCAGTTATGTAGGCAACAATGAGCAGTTCTTC
j_gene: TRBJ2-1; v_gene: TRBV20-1; abundance: .; d_gene: TRBD1; CDR3aa: CSARDRGTGPVGEQFF; CDR3nt: TGCAGTGCTAGGGATCGGGGGACAGGGCCCGTTGGTGAGCAGTTCTTC
j_gene: TRBJ2-1; v_gene: TRBV20-1; abundance: many; d_gene: .; CDR3aa: CSARGTEQFF; CDR3nt: TGCAGTGCTAGGGGGACTGAGCAGTTCTTC
j_gene: TRBJ2-7; v_gene: TRBV4-3; abundance: .; d_gene: TRBD1; CDR3aa: CASSQKIAGGCEQYF; CDR3nt: TGCGCCAGCAGCCAAAAAATAGCAGGGGGCTGCGAGCAGTACTTC
j_gene: TRBJ1-1; v_gene: TRBV6-2/TRBV6-3; abundance: .; d_gene: .; CDR3aa: CASNYQRNSEAFF; CDR3nt: TGTGCCAGCAATTATCAGCGTAACAGTGAAGCTTTCTTT
j_gene: TRBJ2-3; v_gene: TRBV11-2; abundance: few; d_gene: TRBD1; CDR3aa: CTSSADRGDTNTQYF; CDR3nt: TGTACCAGCAGCGCCGACAGGGGCGACACAAATACGCAGTATTTT
j_gene: TRBJ2-1; v_gene: TRBV12-3/TRBV12-4; abundance: once; d_gene: .; CDR3aa: CASTLRHRGIEQFF; CDR3nt: TGTGCCAGCACTTTGCGGCACAGAGGCATTGAGCAGTTCTTC